The 29 T cell receptor beta chains below all came from one sample that was sequenced in a study of identical twins. One entry per CDR3 protein, called by TCRdb with MiXCR from the 5' RACE reads. The repertoire holds around 1.7 million distinct CDR3 sequences, with 32% as singletons. Input material: cord blood. These receptors all come from a newborn girl in good health.

This clonotype was counted between two and nine times. The chain employs TRBV29-1 and TRBJ2-7; 7 nucleotides line up with TRBD2. Germline V gene lookup returns CDR1 SQVTM and CDR2 ANQGSEA. This CDR3 is 13 amino acids long. The V gene end was trimmed by 0 bases and the J gene end by 2 bases; junction bases not matched to a gene: 1. The CDR3 loop is CSVEDRGAYEQYF. The CDR3 DNA sequence: TGCAGCGTTGAAGATCGGGGGGCCTACGAGCAGTACTTC.

The V and J genes are TRBV12-3 or TRBV12-4 and TRBJ1-2, with D perhaps matching TRBD1 (5 bases). V lost 5 bases and J lost 5, with 15 bases in between. The CDR3 runs 14 residues. CDR3 nucleotides: TGTGCCAGCAGTCTCACGGGGACGTTGTATGGCTACACCTTC. This sequence encodes CASSLTGTLYGYTF.

This clonotype was seen repeatedly, ten times or more. The chain uses TRBV12-3 or TRBV12-4 and TRBJ1-2; the match to TRBD1 covers 7 bases. This CDR3 region has 14 residues. The trim removed 6 bases at V and 8 bases at J, leaving 12 bases unmatched. The CDR3: CASRIRQGEGGYTF. The DNA of the CDR3 is TGTGCCAGCAGGATACGACAGGGCGAGGGAGGCTACACCTTC.

This clonotype was seen more than once but under ten times. The CDR3 coding sequence is TGCAGTGCTACCCAGGCCGGGGACACTGAAGCTTTCTTT. Its protein product is CSATQAGDTEAFF. This chain connects TRBV20-1 to TRBJ1-1; D is unclear. The CDR3 covers 13 residues. Trimming removed 4 bases from V and 3 bases from J, with 12 bases in between. Germline CDR1 is DFQATT and CDR2 is SNEGSKA (reference sequence).

The rearrangement links TRBV25-1 to TRBJ2-2, with 7 bases identical to TRBD1. V shed 2 bases and J 4 bases; nucleotides not matched to a gene: 4. CDR1 and CDR2 (germline): MGHDK, SYGVNS. The CDR3 sequence is 15 residues long. CDR3 in DNA: TGTGCCAGCAGTGAAAAGGCAGGGGGCACCGGGGAGCTGTTTTTT. It is translated as CASSEKAGGTGELFF.

The chain uses TRBV7-8 and TRBJ1-5, with D maybe TRBD1 (5 bases). Trimming pared 5 bases from V and 7 bases from J, leaving 18 bases between. Per the germline V gene, CDR1 is SGHVS and CDR2 is FQNEAQ. CDR3 length equals 15 residues. The CDR3 loop reads CASSTLPREWQPQHF. In DNA, the CDR3 is TGTGCCAGCAGCACACTGCCCAGGGAATGGCAGCCCCAGCATTTT.

This clonotype has a handful of counts. The V and J genes are TRBV6-1 and TRBJ2-4; D not resolved. The last part of the DNA fits TRBJ2-7 better; the J call may be wrong. This CDR3 region has 13 residues. CDR1 is MNHNS, CDR2 SASEGT, per germline. The CDR3 region is CASRGSALYEQYF. The CDR3 bases are TGTGCCAGCAGGGGGTCGGCCCTGTACGAGCAGTACTTC.

Note on this clonotype: The CDR3 carries no conserved terminal phenylalanine or tryptophan, so it likely arises from a read error. Because the CDR3's place on the DNA is in doubt, the DNA is left out and the CDR3 is given as listed by TCRdb. The genes are TRBV20-1 and TRBJ1-6. Germline values: CDR1 DFQATT, CDR2 SNEGSKA (reference sequence). 14 amino acids form the CDR3, both terminal residues included. The CDR3 protein is CSASVGPVNSPPHS.

On this clonotype: The junction and the germline gene differ at one end; a read error may be behind it. In DNA, the CDR3 is TGTGTCAGCAGCTTTTTTGAAGTAAGAGATACGCAGTATTTT. It specifies CVSSFFEVRDTQYF. The V and J genes are TRBV7-9 and TRBJ2-3, with no clear D. Germline V gene data show CDR1 as SEHNR and CDR2 as FQNEAQ (reference sequence). This CDR3 spans 14 amino acids.

This clonotype has more than one count but fewer than ten. The chain employs TRBV6-5 and TRBJ2-4, with D unclear. V lost 2 bases to trimming and J lost 15 bases, with 11 bases between them. The CDR3 extends over 11 amino acids. Germline CDR1 is MNHEY and CDR2 is SVGAGI. This CDR3 is CASSYQTKWYF. CDR3 DNA sequence: TGTGCCAGCAGTTACCAAACAAAATGGTACTTC.

To note about this clonotype: A junction boundary mismatches the germline segment, possibly from a read error. The gene calls are TRBV20-1 and TRBJ2-6; TRBD2 agrees at 9 bases. The CDR3 totals 16 residues. Germline CDR1 reads DFQATT; CDR2 reads SNEGSKA (reference sequence). CDR3 loop: CSARTSGRSGANVPTF. In nucleotides, the CDR3 is TGCAGTGCTAGGACTAGCGGACGCTCTGGGGCCAACGTCCCGACTTTC.

With regard to this clonotype: Possible read error: a much larger clone is one base away. J is TRBJ2-1 and V is TRBV28, with 7 bases identical to TRBD2. Germline CDR1 reads MDHEN; CDR2 reads SYDVKM. The trim removed 6 bases at V and 0 bases at J, leaving 5 bases unmatched. This CDR3 spans 15 amino acids. The CDR3 sequence: CASREGGSSYNEQFF. CDR3 DNA sequence: TGTGCCAGCAGAGAAGGCGGGAGCTCCTACAATGAGCAGTTCTTC.

In its sample, this clonotype was seen a few times. J is TRBJ2-1 and V is TRBV14; D is perhaps TRBD2 (6 bases). Looked up from germline, CDR1 is SGHDN and CDR2 is FVKESK. There are 19 residues in the CDR3. V lost 4 bases and J 5 bases, leaving 27 bases between the germline ends. CDR3 amino acids: CASSPRAYRGTIPNNEQFF. Written as DNA, the CDR3 is TGTGCCAGCAGCCCGCGGGCCTATCGCGGGACCATTCCAAACAATGAGCAGTTCTTC.

The chain carries TRBV25-1 and TRBJ2-5; TRBD2 agrees at 8 bases. V lost 3 bases to trimming and J lost 4 bases; unmatched junction nucleotides: 7. The CDR3 consists of 15 residues. Germline values: CDR1 MGHDK, CDR2 SYGVNS. In DNA, the CDR3 is TGTGCCAGCAGTGAGACCGGGAGGGCGGCAGAGACCCAGTACTTC. Translating gives CASSETGRAAETQYF. The full variable domain, rest sourced from reference TRBV25-1 and TRBJ2-5, is EADIYQTPRYLVIGTGKKITLECSQTMGHDKMYWYQQDPGMELHLIHYSYGVNSTEKGDLSSESTVSRIRTEHFPLTLESARPSHTSQYLCASSETGRAAETQYFGPGTRLLVL.

V is TRBV19 and J is TRBJ1-5, with a possible D match to TRBD1 (5 bases). The CDR3 is 14 residues long. V lost 5 bases and J 3 bases, leaving 11 bases between the germline ends. Germline CDR1 is LNHDA and CDR2 is SQIVND (reference sequence). CDR3 in DNA: TGTGCCAGTAGTTGGAGGGGATACAATCAGCCCCAGCATTTT. It yields the protein CASSWRGYNQPQHF.

The J gene is TRBJ2-7, the V gene TRBV4-1; TRBD1 is a possible D gene (5 bases). Germline values: CDR1 MGHRA, CDR2 YSYEKL. Trimming removed 3 bases from V and 0 bases from J, with 18 bases in between. This CDR3 has 17 residues. This CDR3 reads CASSQDVGAAYSYEQYF. The CDR3 nucleotides are TGCGCCAGCAGCCAGGACGTTGGGGCAGCCTACTCCTACGAGCAGTACTTC.

This clonotype has a single count. A junction end diverges from the germline sequence, so it may reflect a read error. The rearrangement uses TRBV4-2 and TRBJ2-3, with D possibly TRBD2 on 5 matching bases. CDR3 length: 16 amino acids. Germline CDR1 reads LGHNA; CDR2 reads YNFKEQ. DNA of the CDR3: TGTGCCTGCAGCCCCGGAGGTAGGAGCGACACAGATACGCAGTATTTT. Residues: CACSPGGRSDTDTQYF.

The J gene is TRBJ2-2, the V gene TRBV6-2 or TRBV6-3; TRBD2 is a possible D gene (5 bases). The CDR3 is 16 residues long. V was trimmed by 4 bases and J by 4 bases, leaving 16 bases between them. The germline V gene encodes CDR1 MNHEY and CDR2 SVGEGT. CDR3 DNA: TGTGCCAGCAGTTTGAGGACTCTTGTTAGCACCGGGGAGCTGTTTTTT. Protein product: CASSLRTLVSTGELFF.

This clonotype was seen at least ten times. The V and J genes are TRBV12-3 or TRBV12-4 and TRBJ2-7; the match to TRBD1 covers 7 bases. The length of the CDR3 is 12 residues. With 8 bases clipped from V and 2 bases from J, the junction kept 3 bases outside the gene matches. The CDR3 is CASRQGPYEQYF. The CDR3 DNA reads TGTGCCAGCCGACAGGGCCCCTACGAGCAGTACTTC.

This clonotype was counted only a few times. The J gene is TRBJ2-5, the V gene TRBV5-1; perhaps TRBD1 as D (5 bases). CDR1 is SGHRS and CDR2 is YFSETQ in the germline V gene. This CDR3 has 17 residues. Trimming removed 0 bases at V and 2 bases at J, with 17 bases between. Here the CDR3 DNA reads TGCGCCAGCAGCTTGGGGCTAGTCAGGACAACTCAAGAGACCCAGTACTTC. Its translation is CASSLGLVRTTQETQYF.

In this sample, this clonotype turned up a few times. V gene TRBV12-3 or TRBV12-4 combines with J gene TRBJ2-1, with D possibly matching TRBD2 (6 bases). With 6 bases removed from V and 9 bases from J, the gap between germline ends came to 18 bases. The CDR3 totals 14 residues. CDR3 residues: CASSPGLLGTEQFF. The CDR3 coding sequence is TGTGCCAGCAGCCCGGGACTCTTGGGGACTGAGCAGTTCTTC.

This clonotype came up many times. The chain links TRBV28 to TRBJ2-7; 12 nucleotides agree with TRBD2. The CDR3 is 15 residues long. The trim removed 1 base at V and 6 bases at J, leaving 4 bases unmatched. From germline, CDR1 is MDHEN and CDR2 SYDVKM. The CDR3 protein is CASSLSTSGSVEQYF. CDR3 sequence (DNA): TGTGCCAGCAGTTTATCGACTAGCGGGAGCGTCGAGCAGTACTTC.

The chain has TRBV5-6 and TRBJ1-4; 9 positions match TRBD1. This CDR3 is 15 amino acids long. Germline V lookup: CDR1 SGHDT, CDR2 YYEEEE. Losses at the gene ends were 1 base for V and 8 bases for J; bases not matched to a gene: 6. This chain's CDR3 is CASSLNRGPREKLFF. CDR3 DNA: TGTGCCAGCAGCTTGAACAGGGGGCCAAGGGAAAAACTGTTTTTT.

This clonotype was found a few times. The CDR3 bases are TGCGCCAGCAGCTTTGACAGGAGGGGAAACATTCAGTACTTC. This encodes CASSFDRRGNIQYF. The chain has TRBV5-1 and TRBJ2-4, with D perhaps being TRBD1 or TRBD2 (6 bases each). CDR1 SGHRS and CDR2 YFSETQ come from the germline V gene. The CDR3 contains 14 residues. V shed 2 bases and J shed 6 bases, with 12 bases lying between them. Full variable domain (rest looked up from reference TRBV5-1 and TRBJ2-4): KAGVTQTPRYLIKTRGQQVTLSCSPISGHRSVSWYQQTPGQGLQFLFEYFSETQRNKGNFPGRFSGRQFSNSRSEMNVSTLELGDSALYLCASSFDRRGNIQYFGAGTRLSVL.

The chain's CDR3 is CASSPVVLRDSNQPQHF. The CDR3 bases are TGTGCCAGCAGCCCTGTGGTCCTCCGGGACAGCAATCAGCCCCAGCATTTT. The chain recombines TRBV28 with TRBJ1-5, with D perhaps TRBD1 (5 bases). From germline, CDR1 is MDHEN and CDR2 SYDVKM. Trimming removed 6 bases from V and 1 base from J, with 19 bases in between. The CDR3 spans 17 residues.

This clonotype was seen only a few times. This sequence joins TRBV29-1 and TRBJ2-1, with D tentatively TRBD2 (6 bases). Germline values: CDR1 SQVTM, CDR2 ANQGSEA. V was shortened by 4 bases and J by 5 bases, with 12 bases between the two germline ends. The CDR3 loop spans 13 amino acids. The DNA of the CDR3 is TGCAGCGTTGTGGGAGGTCGGGACAATGAGCAGTTCTTC. This codes for CSVVGGRDNEQFF.

In this sample, this clonotype turned up a few times. This rearrangement joins TRBV12-3 or TRBV12-4 to TRBJ2-7; tentative D call: TRBD1 (6 bases). V was clipped by 5 bases and J by 2 bases, with 16 bases between them. The CDR3 spans 15 residues. CDR3 residues: CASSRTGHGAYEQYF. The CDR3 DNA reads as TGTGCCAGCAGTCGTACGGGACACGGAGCCTACGAGCAGTACTTC.

Only a few counts were recorded for this clonotype. The V gene is TRBV27, the J gene TRBJ2-7, with 9 bases that match TRBD1. The CDR3 runs to 16 residues. CDR1 is MNHEY and CDR2 is SMNVEV in the germline V gene (reference sequence). V dropped 5 bases and J dropped 1; count of bases not matched to a gene: 9. CDR3 residues: CASSPKGTGLSYEQYF. The CDR3 region has the DNA TGTGCCAGCAGTCCCAAAGGGACAGGGCTTTCCTACGAGCAGTACTTC.

This CDR3 reads CAWGGQFNTEAFF. The DNA for the CDR3 is TGTGCCTGGGGGGGACAGTTTAACACTGAAGCTTTCTTT. The chain is built from TRBV30 and TRBJ1-1; 7 bases line up with TRBD1. The V gene end was trimmed by 5 bases and the J gene end by 2 bases; junction bases not matched to a gene: 5. Germline V gene sequence: CDR1 GTSNPN, CDR2 SVGIG (reference sequence). The CDR3 spans 13 residues. Based on the CDR3 plus reference TRBV30 and TRBJ1-1, the full variable domain is SQTIHQWPATLVQPVGSPLSLECTVEGTSNPNLYWYRQAAGRGLQLLFYSVGIGQISSEVPQNLSASRPQDRQFILSSKKLLLSDSGFYLCAWGGQFNTEAFFGQGTRLTVV.